One sample yielded the 20 T cell receptor beta chains listed below, sequenced in a study of cytomegalovirus exposure and HLA in healthy donors. The PCR had 60 Vbeta and 13 Jbeta primers. The data were produced by immunoSEQ multiplex PCR, yet TCRdb's version contains in-frame clones alone and is incomplete. The sample has 85,000 to 120,000 clones, just over 70% seen once. Sequencing was done on a sample of PBMCs. The receptors come from a boy between 10 and 17 years old in good health and CMV-seronegative.

The chain employs TRBV11-2 and TRBJ2-3; 8 bases align to TRBD2. The germline V gene has CDR1 SGHAT and CDR2 FQNNGV. After removal of 5 bases from V and 1 base from J, the junction contained 8 bases not matched to a gene. This CDR3 has 16 amino acids. The CDR3 region is CASSRRTSSRTDTQYF. The CDR3, as DNA: TGTGCCAGCAGCCGACGGACTAGCTCTCGCACAGATACGCAGTATTTT.

The chain has TRBV5-1 and TRBJ2-1, with TRBD1 identical over 9 bases. CDR1 is SGHRS and CDR2 is YFSETQ in the germline V gene. The V segment lost 4 bases and the J segment 4 bases; nucleotides outside the gene matches: 3. The CDR3 extends over 14 amino acids. The CDR3 DNA follows: TGCGCCAGCAGCCCAGGACAGGGGTACAATGAGCAGTTCTTC. This encodes CASSPGQGYNEQFF.

The chain recombines TRBV28 with TRBJ1-5, with unresolved D. Between the trimmed V and J ends, which lost 5 bases and 6 bases, there was a span of 11 bases. CDR3 size: 13 residues. Germline CDR1 MDHEN, CDR2 SYDVKM. Here the CDR3 DNA reads TGTGCCAGCAGTATTATTGGAGGTCAGCCCCAGCATTTT. Its translation: CASSIIGGQPQHF.

This clone was counted a few times. The chain combines TRBV6-5 with TRBJ2-6, with 8 bases identical to TRBD2. Germline loops: CDR1 MNHEY, CDR2 SVGAGI. The CDR3 is made up of 15 amino acids. V trimming: 6 bases; J trimming: 4 bases; junction bases outside the gene matches: 5. The CDR3 DNA reads as TGTGCCAGCAGCGGGAGGGGGATCGGGGCCAACGTCCTGACTTTC. Translation: CASSGRGIGANVLTF.

The chain carries TRBV9 and TRBJ2-7; TRBD2 matches at 11 bases. CDR1 and CDR2 from the germline V gene are SGDLS and YYNGEE. The V segment lost 3 bases and the J segment 3 bases; nucleotides outside the gene matches: 11. CDR3 length equals 17 residues. The CDR3 spells CASSGPPTSGKGYEQYF. CDR3 nucleotides: TGTGCCAGCAGCGGACCGCCGACTAGCGGGAAAGGCTACGAGCAGTACTTC.

The chain recombines TRBV27 with TRBJ1-6; 8 bases agree with TRBD1. Germline CDR1 MNHEY, CDR2 SMNVEV (reference sequence). Trimming removed 7 bases from V and 10 bases from J; junction bases left unmatched: 9. The CDR3 totals 14 residues. CDR3 sequence reads: CASTDSGGRSPLHF. The CDR3 DNA follows: TGTGCCAGCACCGACTCAGGGGGCAGATCACCCCTCCACTTT.

The V and J genes are TRBV2 and TRBJ1-1; D may be TRBD1 (6 bases). The germline CDR1 and CDR2 sequences are SNHLY and FYNNEI. The length of the CDR3 is 13 residues. CDR3 DNA sequence: TGTGTAAGGGGAGCCAGGGGCAACACTGAAGCTTTCTTT. It specifies CVRGARGNTEAFF.

In nucleotides, the CDR3 is TGTGCCAGCAGTTTATCCTGGGGGGGCTTCCAAGAGACCCAGTACTTC. It codes for CASSLSWGGFQETQYF. The V call is TRBV27, the J call TRBJ2-5; the D gene is possibly TRBD2 (7 bases). V lost 0 bases and J 1 base, leaving 12 bases between the germline ends. This CDR3 has 16 residues. In germline, CDR1 is MNHEY, CDR2 SMNVEV (reference sequence).

The chain couples TRBV10-1 to TRBJ2-7; TRBD2 agrees at 9 bases. The CDR3 has 15 residues. CDR1 is WNHNN and CDR2 is SYGVQD in the germline V gene (reference sequence). The trim removed 3 bases at V and 4 bases at J, leaving 7 bases unmatched. CDR3 bases: TGCGCCAGCAGTGATTCGGCTAGCGGGACGTACGAGCAGTACTTC. It translates to CASSDSASGTYEQYF.

In its sample, this clone was seen once. V is TRBV28 and J is TRBJ1-5; 12 bases fit TRBD1. The CDR3 is made up of 17 amino acids. CDR1 and CDR2 from the germline V gene are MDHEN and SYDVKM. Unmatched junction bases numbered 10, after V lost 6 bases and J lost 4 bases. The CDR3 loop reads CASRNTGTGGRNQPQHF. CDR3 bases: TGTGCCAGCAGGAATACCGGGACAGGGGGCCGTAATCAGCCCCAGCATTTT. The variable domain in full, with the rest retrieved from reference TRBV28 and TRBJ1-5, is DVKVTQSSRYLVKRTGEKVFLECVQDMDHENMFWYRQDPGLGLRLIYFSYDVKMKEKGDIPEGYSVSREKKERFSLILESASTNQTSMYLCASRNTGTGGRNQPQHFGDGTRLSIL.

This clone was detected only once. This rearrangement joins TRBV10-3 to TRBJ2-5; 10 positions agree with TRBD2. The CDR3 has 15 residues. V lost 3 bases and J lost 5; bases outside the gene matches: 6. Germline CDR1 is ENHRY and CDR2 is SYGVKD. The CDR3 sequence: CAISDQREGRETQYF. CDR3 in DNA: TGTGCCATCAGTGACCAGCGGGAGGGCCGGGAGACCCAGTACTTC.

V gene TRBV28 combines with J gene TRBJ1-5, with D possibly TRBD1 on 6 matching bases. The CDR3 length is 17 residues. Looked up from germline, CDR1 is MDHEN and CDR2 is SYDVKM. The germline V and J ends were trimmed by 6 bases and 4 bases, with 22 bases remaining between them. As DNA, the CDR3 is TGTGCCAGCAGCAGTTTGAAAGGGGGATGGGGGAATCAGCCCCAGCATTTT. This encodes CASSSLKGGWGNQPQHF.

The chain employs TRBV7-9 and TRBJ2-1; 14 bases match TRBD2. Germline assignment: CDR1 SEHNR and CDR2 FQNEAQ (reference sequence). Trimming at V came to 5 bases and at J to 4 bases, leaving 4 bases not matched to a gene. This CDR3 contains 16 residues. In DNA form, the CDR3 reads TGTGCCAGCAGCCCAAGGACTAGCGGGAGGTACAATGAGCAGTTCTTC. Encoded protein: CASSPRTSGRYNEQFF.

The rearrangement uses TRBV10-1 and TRBJ2-7; D possibly corresponds to TRBD1 (6 bases). This CDR3 contains 15 residues. With 5 bases removed from V and 6 bases from J, the gap between germline ends came to 20 bases. Looked up from germline, CDR1 is WNHNN and CDR2 is SYGVQD (reference sequence). CDR3 sequence (DNA): TGCGCCAGCAGTAGTCACGGGACACCCAACTCCGAGCAGTACTTC. The encoded protein is CASSSHGTPNSEQYF.

The chain combines TRBV6-5 with TRBJ2-1, with TRBD1 matching 9 bases. With V trimmed by 7 bases and J by 7 bases, 11 bases remained unmatched. CDR1 and CDR2 from the germline V gene are MNHEY and SVGAGI. The length of the CDR3 is 15 residues. The CDR3 DNA sequence: TGTGCCAGCATCTCCCACAGGGGGCGCAAGAATGAGCAGTTCTTC. Translated, it gives CASISHRGRKNEQFF.

The chain uses TRBV7-2 and TRBJ1-1; D ambiguous. V was trimmed by 1 base and J by 5 bases, leaving 8 bases between them. Germline-derived CDR1 and CDR2 are SGHTA and FQGNSA. The CDR3 is made up of 13 amino acids. The chain's CDR3 is CASSLDPGTEAFF. In DNA, the CDR3 is TGTGCCAGCAGCTTAGACCCGGGGACTGAAGCTTTCTTT.

The table lists this clone with a count of one. The rearrangement joins TRBV25-1 to TRBJ1-2; 7 positions agree with TRBD1. The V gene's germline CDR1 is MGHDK and CDR2 SYGVNS. Trimming at V came to 2 bases and at J to 8 bases, leaving 11 bases not matched to a gene. The CDR3 loop spans 15 amino acids. For the CDR3, the DNA is TGTGCCAGCAGTGAACGACAGGGTGGAATTTTCGGCTACACCTTC. Translated, it gives CASSERQGGIFGYTF.

This clone occurred a few times. The chain couples TRBV30 to TRBJ2-7; 10 nucleotides line up with TRBD1. There are 13 residues in the CDR3. Germline lookup yields CDR1 GTSNPN and CDR2 SVGIG (reference sequence). After removal of 5 bases from V and 5 bases from J, the junction contained 6 bases not matched to a gene. CDR3 in DNA: TGTGCCTGGGGACAGGGGGTTTTTAACGAGCAGTACTTC. Residues: CAWGQGVFNEQYF.

The count of this clone is one. The gene calls are TRBV6-5 and TRBJ1-2, with no clear D. Germline CDR1 and CDR2: MNHEY and SVGAGI. V lost 0 bases, J lost 7 bases, and 9 bases lay in between. This CDR3 contains 13 residues. The CDR3, as DNA: TGTGCCAGCAGTTACTCAGCACGGGGTGGCTACACCTTC. Amino acid sequence: CASSYSARGGYTF.

The J gene is TRBJ2-7, the V gene TRBV27, with 7 bases lining up with TRBD2. The germline gives CDR1 MNHEY, CDR2 SMNVEV (reference sequence). The CDR3 extends over 16 amino acids. The trim removed 2 bases at V and 3 bases at J, leaving 10 bases unmatched. The CDR3 reads CASSLRWASGGYEQYF. CDR3 bases: TGTGCCAGCAGTTTAAGGTGGGCTAGCGGAGGCTACGAGCAGTACTTC.